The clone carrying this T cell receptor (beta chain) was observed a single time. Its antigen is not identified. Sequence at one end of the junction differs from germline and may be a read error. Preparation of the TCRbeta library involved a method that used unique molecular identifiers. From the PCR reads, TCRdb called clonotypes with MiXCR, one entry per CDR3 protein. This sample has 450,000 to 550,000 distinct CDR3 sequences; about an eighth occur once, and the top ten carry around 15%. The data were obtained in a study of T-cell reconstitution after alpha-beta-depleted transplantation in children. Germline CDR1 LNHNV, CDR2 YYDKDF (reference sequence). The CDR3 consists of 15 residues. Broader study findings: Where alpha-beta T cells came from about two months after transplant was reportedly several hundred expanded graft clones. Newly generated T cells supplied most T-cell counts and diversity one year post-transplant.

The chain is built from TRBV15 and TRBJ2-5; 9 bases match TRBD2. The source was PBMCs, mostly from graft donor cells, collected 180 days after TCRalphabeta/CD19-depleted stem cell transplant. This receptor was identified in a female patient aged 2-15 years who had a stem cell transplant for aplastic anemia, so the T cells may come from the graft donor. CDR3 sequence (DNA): TGTGCCACCAGCGCGCTAGCGGGGTACCAAGAGGCCCAGTACTTC. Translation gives CATSALAGYQEAQYF.